This TCR beta chain was captured in a study of type 1 regulatory T cells. About the research overall: This in vitro CD4 product, T-allo10, is enriched for Tr1 cells and alloantigen-specific.

Each CDR3 protein gets one entry after TCRdb re-called the reads with MiXCR. The sample holds some 100,000 distinct CDR3 sequences, roughly a third seen once. This clonotype has more than one count but fewer than ten. This clonotype was sampled from a human donor in good health. Sequencing was performed on CD4+ T cells, either the whole sample or a sorted fraction (not recorded which).

CDR3 sequence (DNA): TGTGCCAGCAGCCGAGACCCGGGGGAAAACAATGAGCAGTTCTTC. It yields the protein CASSRDPGENNEQFF. V and J are TRBV11-3 and TRBJ2-1; TRBD2 might be the D (6 bases). The CDR3 length is 15 residues. V was pared by 5 bases and J by 5 bases, with 16 bases between. Germline V gene sequence: CDR1 SGHNT, CDR2 YENEEA.